This T cell receptor (beta chain) was sequenced for a study of CD8 T cells in ankylosing spondylitis. Making use of molecular barcodes, quantitative 5'-RACE generated TCR beta libraries. Via MiXCR, TCRdb re-called the 5' RACE reads, giving one row per CDR3 protein. The table records 650,000 to 800,000 distinct CDR3 sequences, around 19% of them present only once. The study, taken as a whole, reports: Blood from ankylosing spondylitis patients appeared to carry a characteristic roughly 8-variant TCR beta motif. The study looked at matched synovial fluid samples from ankylosing spondylitis patients. Disease-linked clones were reported to be significantly enriched there. Several of the motif variants were reported before in synovial fluid and blood from reactive arthritis.

Trimming cost V 6 bases and J 4 bases, with 9 bases left between them. This CDR3 has 12 amino acids. This clonotype was counted between two and nine times. Its antigen is undetermined. The V call is TRBV12-3 or TRBV12-4, the J call TRBJ1-1; D is uncertain. Sequencing was carried out using blood, either unsorted or a sorted T cell fraction (not recorded which). The TCR originated in a male donor with ankylosing spondylitis. The CDR3 reads CASSPDLTEAFF. The CDR3 DNA reads as TGTGCCAGCAGCCCCGACCTCACTGAAGCTTTCTTT.